Included here is one T cell receptor beta chain sequence, with context. This CDR3 is 16 amino acids long. CDR1 is SQVTM and CDR2 is ANQGSEA in the germline V gene. The V end was cut by 0 bases, the J end by 2 bases, with 11 bases between. Libraries were prepared by immunoSEQ multiplex PCR; TCRdb keeps only in-frame clonotypes and omits some of them. Among about 64,000 clones listed, around 80% were seen once. The entry originates in a study of T cell responses to AZD1222 COVID-19 vaccine. The receptor's source is an adult who received the AZD1222 COVID-19 vaccine. The V call is TRBV29-1, the J call TRBJ2-6; D unclear. Specimen: peripheral blood, collected 28 days after the second AZD1222 dose. CDR3 in amino acids: CSVEDWSGAGANVLTF. The CDR3 nucleotides are TGCAGCGTTGAAGATTGGTCGGGCGCTGGGGCCAACGTCCTGACTTTC. Based on the CDR3 plus reference TRBV29-1 and TRBJ2-6, the full variable domain is SAVISQKPSRDICQRGTSLTIQCQVDSQVTMMFWYRQQPGQSLTLIATANQGSEATYESGFVIDKFPISRPNLTFSTLTVSNMSPEDSSIYLCSVEDWSGAGANVLTFGAGSRLTVL.